This T cell receptor beta chain was sequenced for a study of cytomegalovirus exposure and HLA in healthy donors. Regarding this clone: What it recognizes is unknown. Mismatch with germline at one junction end may stem from a read error.

Germline V gives CDR1 LNHDA, CDR2 SQIVND (reference sequence). There are 13 residues in the CDR3. The PCR ran on 60 Vbeta and 13 Jbeta primers. The table came from immunoSEQ multiplex PCR; TCRdb's copy has only in-frame clones and leaves some out. The data hold about 80,000 clones, with around 67% observed a single time. Study-wide results and caveats: Associated with cytomegalovirus, according to the listing, were 150 to 200 TCR beta chains. Reportedly, TCR beta sequences accurately predicted HLA-A and HLA-B alleles in most subjects. In a later analysis, HLA-associated beta chains showed higher expansion and lower generation probabilities than comparable chains.

The chain combines TRBV19 with TRBJ1-2, with 7 bases matching TRBD1. This TCR came from a woman between 50 and 59 years old in good health and CMV-seropositive. The sequenced material came from PBMCs. The DNA for the CDR3 is TGTGCCAGTAGAGTAGGGGGCGGCTATGACTACACCTTC. Translating gives CASRVGGGYDYTF.